This T cell receptor (beta chain) was identified during a study of blood T cell repertoires in COVID-19. Here immunoSEQ multiplex PCR was the method, and the copy in TCRdb shows in-frame clones only, minus some. This table has around 200,000 clones, about nine tenths appearing once. Germline CDR1 reads MDHEN; CDR2 reads SYDVKM. V gave up 5 bases and J gave up 6 bases; unmatched junction bases: 8. The CDR3 has 16 amino acids. Participant ages covered about 18 to 100 years across 20 to 25 US areas. This TCR was recovered from a man aged 18 to 29 with acute COVID-19. The V and J genes are TRBV28 and TRBJ2-3, with 13 positions matching TRBD2. Sequences were obtained from PBMCs or T cells enriched from blood (not recorded which). For the CDR3, the DNA is TGTGCCAGCAGTCTCTCCATGACTAGCGGGAGGGATACGCAGTATTTT. Its protein is CASSLSMTSGRDTQYF. Looking up the rest from reference TRBV28 and TRBJ2-3 gives the full variable domain: DVKVTQSSRYLVKRTGEKVFLECVQDMDHENMFWYRQDPGLGLRLIYFSYDVKMKEKGDIPEGYSVSREKKERFSLILESASTNQTSMYLCASSLSMTSGRDTQYFGPGTRLTVL.